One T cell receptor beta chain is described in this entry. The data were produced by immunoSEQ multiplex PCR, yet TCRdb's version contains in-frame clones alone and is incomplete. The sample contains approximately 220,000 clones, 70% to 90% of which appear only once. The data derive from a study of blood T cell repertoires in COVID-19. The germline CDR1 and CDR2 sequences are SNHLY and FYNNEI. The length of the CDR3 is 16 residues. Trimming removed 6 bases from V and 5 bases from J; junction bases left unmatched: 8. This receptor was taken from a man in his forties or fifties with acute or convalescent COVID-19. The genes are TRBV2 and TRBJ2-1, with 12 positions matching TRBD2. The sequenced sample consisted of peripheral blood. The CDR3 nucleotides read TGTGCCAGCAGGGAGACTAGCGGGAGTAGCCACAATGAGCAGTTCTTC. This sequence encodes CASRETSGSSHNEQFF.